This TCR beta chain was found in a study of identical twins (dated by TCRdb to 2016 to 2017). The study in broad terms: TCR alpha and beta repertoires from monozygotic twins, unrelated adults of various ages and cord blood were deep-sequenced to test whether fetal clonotypes persist. Replicate twin experiments were performed at different times using different library preparation protocols to rule out contamination.

The library came from 5' RACE. TCRdb shows the sequencer as Illumina HiSeq 2000. A universal primer binding site was added through template switching, and the final cDNA carried a unique molecular identifier so that TCR cDNA molecules could be counted accurately. First-strand cDNA for TCR alpha and beta chains was synthesized from specific primers in the conserved constant-segment region. To control for contamination, every cDNA library carried two barcodes: a SMART-Mk sample barcode plus Illumina barcodes. Two successive PCR steps introduced TruSeq adapter sequences along with Illumina sample barcodes. The Illumina HiSeq platform was used with custom primers to sequence TCR alpha and beta cDNA libraries. Turning to the authors' computational methods: Unique molecular identifiers were extracted from raw reads with MiGEC, and CDR3 positions were determined with MiXCR. For each individual, recombination models were inferred using an EM algorithm with the repgenHMM and IGoR tools. Shared clonotype analysis was performed with the tcR package in R, normalizing sharing by the product of cloneset sizes. Out-of-frame nonproductive sequences were analyzed to study raw recombination free of thymic and clonal selection effects. In TCRdb, the public reads were trimmed at Q25 with fastp and aligned with MiXCR, with productive beta chains retained. Each entry is one CDR3 protein sequence, shown with its most common DNA and genes. These V and J calls rely on TCRdb rather than the paper's analysis. This sample comprises 450,000 or so distinct CDR3 sequences, 12% to 15% of them detected only once. The ten largest account for 0.5% to 0.65% of the sample.

The CDR3 numbers 13 residues from cysteine through phenylalanine. Only the CDR3 region is kept as DNA, spanning 39 bases read in frame from base 1. V is pared back by 0 bases and J by 2 bases, with 8 bases lying between the germline termini. For CDR1 and CDR2, the germline V gene (reference sequence) lists DFQATT and SNEGSKA. Study-wide findings and limitations: In monozygotic twins, recombination models systematically underestimated out-of-frame TCR alpha sharing, but the models matched the sharing seen between unrelated individuals. Zero-insertion analyses could be partly confounded by invariant T cells such as MAIT and iNKT, though diverse VJ usage argued against such confounding for most clonotypes. Out-of-frame TCR alpha sequences shared between twins showed an excess of low generation-probability sequences compared with coincidental sharing between unrelated individuals. Fewer insertions were carried by abundant cord blood beta clonotypes; a weaker similar trend was observed in young adult naive repertoires, while no such trend was observed in memory repertoires. Because the same donors could not be followed over many years, conclusions were based on cross-sectional statistical analysis. In beta out-of-frame sequences, excess twin sharing was weaker, because having fewer shared sequences lowered the signal-to-noise ratio.

All donors were healthy Caucasians. The twin cohort comprised three pairs of female monozygotic twins, all aged about 18 to 29 years. Positive isolation kits from Invitrogen were used to isolate CD4+ and CD8+ T cell populations. Comment on this clonotype: No cognate antigen has been identified for it. No per-base quality is available; no much larger clone lies one base away.

These data were likewise used in another study, on yellow fever vaccine responses in identical twins. The second study's paper adds: According to the authors, in identical twins the way T cells responded to vaccination appeared partly convergent and partly personalized. In the study, vaccine-responding T cell clones were precisely tracked in identical twins.

The chain is encoded by TRBV20-1 joined to TRBJ2-7; the D gene is unclear. Source material: CD4+ T cells sorted from blood. The clonotype was recovered from a woman aged 18-35 years in good health. The CDR3 protein sequence reads: CSAREGRTYEQYF. The base sequence is TGCAGTGCTAGAGAAGGACGAACCTACGAGCAGTACTTC.